This TCR beta chain was sequenced in a study of T cell repertoires in cytomegalovirus infection. Comment on this clonotype: As yet, its antigen is unknown.

TCRdb redid the calling of the reads with MiXCR, one entry per CDR3 protein. The sample holds about a million distinct CDR3 sequences, about 33% seen once. Trimming left V 5 bases short and J 4 bases short, with 20 bases between. CDR3 length equals 16 residues. The germline gives CDR1 SGHVS, CDR2 FQNEAQ. The TCR sequence derives from a human donor in good health (CMV status not recorded). Some clones in this sample may be carry-over from other donors' samples. This sequence joins TRBV7-8 and TRBJ1-1; tentative D call: TRBD1 (5 bases). The sequencing used cultured CD8+ T cells from PBMCs, collected from culture after CMV antigen stimulation. CDR3 amino acids: CASSPHATQRGTEAFF. CDR3 in DNA: TGTGCCAGCAGCCCTCACGCGACCCAAAGGGGCACTGAAGCTTTCTTT.